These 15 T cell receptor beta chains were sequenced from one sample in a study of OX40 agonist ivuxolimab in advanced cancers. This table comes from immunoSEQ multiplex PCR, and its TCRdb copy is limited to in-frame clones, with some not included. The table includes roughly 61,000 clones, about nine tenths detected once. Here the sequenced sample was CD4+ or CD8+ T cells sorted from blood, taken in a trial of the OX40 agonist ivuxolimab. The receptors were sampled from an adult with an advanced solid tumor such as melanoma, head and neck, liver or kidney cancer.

The CDR3 loop is CASSIQGSAGELFF. Written as DNA, the CDR3 is TGCGCCAGCAGCATTCAGGGAAGCGCCGGGGAGCTGTTTTTT. V is TRBV5-1 and J is TRBJ2-2, with D tentatively TRBD1 (5 bases). Germline values: CDR1 SGHRS, CDR2 YFSETQ. V dropped 4 bases and J dropped 6 bases, with 13 bases sitting between them. The CDR3 length is 14 residues.

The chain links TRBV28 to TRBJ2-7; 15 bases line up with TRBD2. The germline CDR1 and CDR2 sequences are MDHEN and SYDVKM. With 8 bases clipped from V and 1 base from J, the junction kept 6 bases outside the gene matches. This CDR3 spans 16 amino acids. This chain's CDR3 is CASGGGLAGGSYEQYF. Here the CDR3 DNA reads TGTGCCAGCGGGGGGGGACTAGCGGGAGGATCCTACGAGCAGTACTTC.

As DNA, the CDR3 is TGCAGTGCTAGCTTAGAGAGGGACGAGTACTTC. Translated: CSASLERDEYF. The J gene is TRBJ2-7, the V gene TRBV20-1, with D possibly being TRBD1 or TRBD2 (5 bases each). Trimming stripped 3 bases from V and 11 bases from J, with 14 bases between. The CDR3 is 11 residues long. CDR1 is DFQATT, CDR2 SNEGSKA, per germline (reference sequence).

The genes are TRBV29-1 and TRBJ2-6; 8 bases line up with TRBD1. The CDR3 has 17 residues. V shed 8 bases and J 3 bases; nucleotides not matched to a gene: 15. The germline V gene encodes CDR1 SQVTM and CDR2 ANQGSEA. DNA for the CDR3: TGCAGCTCGAGTGGGTGGGACAGGAAATTTGGGGCCAACGTCCTGACTTTC. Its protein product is CSSSGWDRKFGANVLTF.

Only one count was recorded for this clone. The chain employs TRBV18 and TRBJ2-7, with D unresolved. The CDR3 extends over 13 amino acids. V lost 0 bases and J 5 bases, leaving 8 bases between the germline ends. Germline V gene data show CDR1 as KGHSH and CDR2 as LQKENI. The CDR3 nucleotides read TGTGCCAGCTCACCACCGCGACAAAACGAGCAGTACTTC. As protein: CASSPPRQNEQYF.

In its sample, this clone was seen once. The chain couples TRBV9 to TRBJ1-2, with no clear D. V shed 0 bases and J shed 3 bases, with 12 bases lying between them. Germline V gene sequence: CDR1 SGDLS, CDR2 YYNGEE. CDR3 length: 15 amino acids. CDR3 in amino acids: CASSVVAAQYYGYTF. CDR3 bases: TGTGCCAGCAGCGTAGTGGCGGCACAGTACTATGGCTACACCTTC.

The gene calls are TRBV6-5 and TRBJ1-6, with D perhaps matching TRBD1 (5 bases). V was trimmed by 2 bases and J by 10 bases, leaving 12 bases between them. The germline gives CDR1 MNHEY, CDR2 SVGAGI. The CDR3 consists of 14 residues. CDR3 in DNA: TGTGCCAGCAGTTACGCAAGGGGCCAATCACCCCTCCACTTT. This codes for CASSYARGQSPLHF.

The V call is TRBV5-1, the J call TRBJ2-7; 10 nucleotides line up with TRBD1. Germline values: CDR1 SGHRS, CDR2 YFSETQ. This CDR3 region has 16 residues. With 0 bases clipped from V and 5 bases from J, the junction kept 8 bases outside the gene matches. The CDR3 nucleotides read TGCGCCAGCAGCTTGGGGGGACAGGGGATTATGCACGAGCAGTACTTC. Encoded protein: CASSLGGQGIMHEQYF.

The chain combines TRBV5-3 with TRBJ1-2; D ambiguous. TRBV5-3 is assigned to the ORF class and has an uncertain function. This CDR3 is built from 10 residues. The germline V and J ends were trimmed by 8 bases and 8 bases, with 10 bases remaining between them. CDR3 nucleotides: TGTGCCAGGGTATCTATAGGCTACACCTTC. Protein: CARVSIGYTF.

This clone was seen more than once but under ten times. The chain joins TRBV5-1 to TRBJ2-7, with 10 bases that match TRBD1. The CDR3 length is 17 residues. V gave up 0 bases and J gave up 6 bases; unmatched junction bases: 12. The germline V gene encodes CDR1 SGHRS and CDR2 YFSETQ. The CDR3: CASSLGDPTGQGSEQYF. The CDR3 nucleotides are TGCGCCAGCAGCTTGGGGGACCCTACGGGACAGGGGAGCGAGCAGTACTTC.

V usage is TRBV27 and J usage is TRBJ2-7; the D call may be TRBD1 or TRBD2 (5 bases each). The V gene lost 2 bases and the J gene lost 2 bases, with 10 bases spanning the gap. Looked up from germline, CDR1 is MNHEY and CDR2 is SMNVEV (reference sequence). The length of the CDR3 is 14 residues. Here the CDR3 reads CASSLRDGPYEQYF. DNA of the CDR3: TGTGCCAGCAGTTTAAGGGACGGACCCTACGAGCAGTACTTC.

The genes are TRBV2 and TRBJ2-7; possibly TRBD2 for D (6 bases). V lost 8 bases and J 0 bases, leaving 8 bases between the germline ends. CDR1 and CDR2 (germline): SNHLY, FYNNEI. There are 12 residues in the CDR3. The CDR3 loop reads CASRGNSYEQYF. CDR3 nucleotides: TGTGCCAGCCGGGGGAACTCCTACGAGCAGTACTTC.

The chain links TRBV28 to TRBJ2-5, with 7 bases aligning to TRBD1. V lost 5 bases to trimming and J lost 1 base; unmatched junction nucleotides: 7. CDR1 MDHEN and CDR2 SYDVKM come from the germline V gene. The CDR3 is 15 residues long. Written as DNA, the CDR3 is TGTGCCAGCAGTCTTCAAAGGACAGGCCAAGAGACCCAGTACTTC. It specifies CASSLQRTGQETQYF.

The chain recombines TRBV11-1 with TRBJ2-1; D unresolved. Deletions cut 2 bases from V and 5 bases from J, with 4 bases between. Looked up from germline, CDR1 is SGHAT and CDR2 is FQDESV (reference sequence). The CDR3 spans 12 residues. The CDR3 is CASSLNNNEQFF. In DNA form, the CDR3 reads TGTGCCAGCAGCTTAAATAACAATGAGCAGTTCTTC.

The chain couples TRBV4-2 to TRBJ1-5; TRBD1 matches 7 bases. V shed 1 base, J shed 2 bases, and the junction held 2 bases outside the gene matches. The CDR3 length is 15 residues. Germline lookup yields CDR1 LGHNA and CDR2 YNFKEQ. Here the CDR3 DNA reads TGTGCCAGCAGCCAAGGACAGGGAGGCAATCAGCCCCAGCATTTT. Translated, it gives CASSQGQGGNQPQHF.